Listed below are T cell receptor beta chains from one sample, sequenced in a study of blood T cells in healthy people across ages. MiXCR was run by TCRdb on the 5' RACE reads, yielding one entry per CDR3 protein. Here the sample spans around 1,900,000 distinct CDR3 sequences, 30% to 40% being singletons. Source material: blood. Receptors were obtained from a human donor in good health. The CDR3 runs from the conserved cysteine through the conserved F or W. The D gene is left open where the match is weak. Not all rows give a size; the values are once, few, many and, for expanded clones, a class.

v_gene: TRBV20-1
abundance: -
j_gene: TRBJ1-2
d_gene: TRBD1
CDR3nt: TGCAGTGCTAGAGATCGGGTTGGGAGGGACAGGGGGCTAATTATGTATGGCTACACCTTC
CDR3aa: CSARDRVGRDRGLIMYGYTF

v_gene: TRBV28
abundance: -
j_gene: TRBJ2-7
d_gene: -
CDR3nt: TGTGCCAGCAGGCTGCCGGGGGACAGCCCCTACGAGCAGTACTTC
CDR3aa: CASRLPGDSPYEQYF

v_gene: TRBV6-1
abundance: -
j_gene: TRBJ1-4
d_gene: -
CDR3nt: TGTGCCAGCCGCAAGTGGACTACCGGCGAAAAACGGTTTTTT
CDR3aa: CASRKWTTGEKRFF

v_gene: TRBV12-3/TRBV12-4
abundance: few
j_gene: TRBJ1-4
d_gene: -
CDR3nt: TGTGCCAGCAGGACGGGGCGGATCGGACTTCCGTTTTTT
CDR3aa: CASRTGRIGLPFF

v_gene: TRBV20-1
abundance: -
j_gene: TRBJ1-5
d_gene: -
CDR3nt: TGCAGTGCTAGTGAGCGGGAATTGAGCAATCAGCCCCAGCATTTT
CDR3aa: CSASERELSNQPQHF

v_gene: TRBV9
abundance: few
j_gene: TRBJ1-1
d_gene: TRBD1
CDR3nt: TGTGCCAGCAGCGCTCGCGGACAGGGCACTGAAGCTTTCTTT
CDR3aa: CASSARGQGTEAFF

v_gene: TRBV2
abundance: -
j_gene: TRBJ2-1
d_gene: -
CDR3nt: TGTGCCAGCAGTGAAGCAGACGGGACACGGGTGTTCTTC
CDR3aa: CASSEADGTRVFF

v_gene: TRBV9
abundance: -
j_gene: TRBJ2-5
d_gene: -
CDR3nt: TGTGCCAGCAGCGTGGCCGGGGGGCGCCAAGAGACCCAGTACTTC
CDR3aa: CASSVAGGRQETQYF

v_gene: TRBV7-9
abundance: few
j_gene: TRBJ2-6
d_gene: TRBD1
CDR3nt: TGTGCCAGCAGGGGACGGGACAGGGCTATCTCTGGGGCCAACGTCCTGACTTTC
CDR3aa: CASRGRDRAISGANVLTF

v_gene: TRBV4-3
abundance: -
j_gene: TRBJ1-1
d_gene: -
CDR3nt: TGCGCCAGCAGCCAAGAATTTCGTCAGTTTGCTTTCTTT
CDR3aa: CASSQEFRQFAFF

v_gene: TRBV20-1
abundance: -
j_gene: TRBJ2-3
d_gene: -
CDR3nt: TGCAGCCGAGCAGGCGGGAAATTGGATACGCAGTATTTT
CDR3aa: CSRAGGKLDTQYF

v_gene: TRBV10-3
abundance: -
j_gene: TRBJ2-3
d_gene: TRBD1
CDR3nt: TGTGCCACCTACAGGGGATCGTCAGATACGCAGTATTTT
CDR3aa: CATYRGSSDTQYF

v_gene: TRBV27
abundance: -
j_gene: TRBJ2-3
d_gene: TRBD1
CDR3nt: TGTGCCAGCAGTTCGGCGAGGGGGCTGTGGGATACGCAGTATTTT
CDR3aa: CASSSARGLWDTQYF

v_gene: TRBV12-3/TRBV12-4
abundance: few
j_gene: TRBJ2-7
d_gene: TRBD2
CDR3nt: TGTGCCAGCAGTTTCTTTGGCGGGGGGGCCGTGAACGAGCAGTACTTC
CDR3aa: CASSFFGGGAVNEQYF

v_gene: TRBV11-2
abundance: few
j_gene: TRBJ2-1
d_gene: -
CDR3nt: TGTGCCAGCAGCTTAGTCGGGGCCCCAAGCTCCTACAATGAGCAGTTCTTC
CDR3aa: CASSLVGAPSSYNEQFF

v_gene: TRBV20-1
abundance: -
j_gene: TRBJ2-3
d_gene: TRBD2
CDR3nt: TGCAGTGCTAGGAGTCCTAGCGGGGTCCAACACGGTACGCAGTATTTT
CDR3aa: CSARSPSGVQHGTQYF

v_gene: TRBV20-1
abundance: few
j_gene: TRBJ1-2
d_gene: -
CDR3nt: TGCAGTGCTTGGGGGGGGTCGAACTACACCTTC
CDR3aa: CSAWGGSNYTF

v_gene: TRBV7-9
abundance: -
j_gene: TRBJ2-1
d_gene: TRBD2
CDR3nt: TGTGCCAGCAGCTTAAAACTGGCGGGAGCCTACAATGAGCAGTTCTTC
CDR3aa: CASSLKLAGAYNEQFF

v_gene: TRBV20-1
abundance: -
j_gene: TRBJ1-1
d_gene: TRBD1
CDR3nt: TGCAGTGCTAATCAAAGGGGGCAGAAGGTAATTGAAGCTTTCTTT
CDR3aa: CSANQRGQKVIEAFF

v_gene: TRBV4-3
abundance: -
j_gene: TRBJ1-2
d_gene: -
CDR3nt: TGCGCCAGCAGCCAAGGGGGTGGTGTGCCTGGCTACACCTTC
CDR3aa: CASSQGGGVPGYTF

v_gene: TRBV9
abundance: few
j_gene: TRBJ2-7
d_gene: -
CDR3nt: TGTGCCAGCAGCGGGGGTCGGGGAGCGAGACCCTACGAGCAGTACTTC
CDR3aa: CASSGGRGARPYEQYF

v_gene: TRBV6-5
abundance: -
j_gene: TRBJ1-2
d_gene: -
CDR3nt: TGTGCCAGCAGTTACCAGGTAGGGGTGAACTATGGCTACACCTTC
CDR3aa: CASSYQVGVNYGYTF

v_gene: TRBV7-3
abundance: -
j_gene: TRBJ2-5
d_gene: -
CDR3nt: TGTGCCAGCAGCTTTGCGGGGTATGAGACCCAGTACTTC
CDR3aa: CASSFAGYETQYF

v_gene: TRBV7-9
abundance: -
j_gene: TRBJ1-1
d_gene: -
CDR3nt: TGTGCCAGCATCCGGGAGGGTCCAGCTTTCTTT
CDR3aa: CASIREGPAFF

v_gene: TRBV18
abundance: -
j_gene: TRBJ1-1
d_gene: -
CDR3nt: TGTGCCAGCTCACCGGGGGGGAAAGCTTTCTTT
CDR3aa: CASSPGGKAFF

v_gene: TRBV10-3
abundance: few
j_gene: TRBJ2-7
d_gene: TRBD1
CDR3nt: TGTGCCATCCAGAACGGGACAGGGAACTACGAGCAGTACTTC
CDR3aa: CAIQNGTGNYEQYF

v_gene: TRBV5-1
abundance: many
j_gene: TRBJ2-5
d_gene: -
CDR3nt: TGCGCCAGCAGCCCGGGACATCTGCAAGAGACCCAGTACTTC
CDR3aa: CASSPGHLQETQYF

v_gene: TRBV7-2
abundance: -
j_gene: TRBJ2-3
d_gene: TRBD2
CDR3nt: TGTGCCAGCAGCTTAGCTGCCCTAGCGGGGATCACAGATACGCAGTATTTT
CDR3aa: CASSLAALAGITDTQYF